Given below is one TCR beta chain in context. Its target is not known. This specimen belongs to a study of PD-1 blockade in classical Hodgkin lymphoma. Assay used: immunoSEQ multiplex PCR; TCRdb lists only in-frame clones, some missing. The table lists some 86,000 clones, 90% of them singletons. Documented time point: cycle 4 day 1 (C4D1), after 6 weeks of nivolumab. Each patient relapsed following autologous stem cell transplantation, and prior brentuximab vedotin exposure differed. Patients had relapsed/refractory classical Hodgkin lymphoma with complete response, partial response or progressive disease as best response. The CDR3 has 15 residues. The ends lost 6 bases at V and 2 bases at J; junction bases unmatched: 4. Germline-derived CDR1 and CDR2 are LNHDA and SQIVND (reference sequence). Study conclusions and caveats: Reasons behind the repertoire differences stay unclear, perhaps disease activity or earlier therapy. There was a significant rise in CD4+ TCR diversity by C4D1, with no such rise for CD8+. For complete responders, baseline diversity was comparable to that of newly diagnosed patients.

The chain uses TRBV19 and TRBJ1-3; 10 bases are a match to TRBD1. This specimen consisted of peripheral blood mononuclear cells (PBMCs), obtained before the fourth cycle of nivolumab. The TCR was taken from a human donor with classical Hodgkin lymphoma. This CDR3 reads CASSPGTGAGNTIYF. DNA of the CDR3: TGTGCCAGTAGCCCGGGGACAGGGGCTGGAAACACCATATATTTT.